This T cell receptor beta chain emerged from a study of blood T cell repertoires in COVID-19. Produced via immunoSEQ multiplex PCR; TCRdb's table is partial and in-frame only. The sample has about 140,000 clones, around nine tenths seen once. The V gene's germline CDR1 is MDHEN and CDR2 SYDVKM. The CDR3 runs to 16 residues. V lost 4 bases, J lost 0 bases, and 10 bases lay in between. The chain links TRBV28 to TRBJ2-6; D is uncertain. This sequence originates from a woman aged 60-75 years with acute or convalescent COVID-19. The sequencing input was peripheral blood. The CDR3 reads CASSSSQSSGANVLTF. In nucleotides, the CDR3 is TGTGCCAGCAGTTCGTCACAGAGCTCTGGGGCCAACGTCCTGACTTTC.